This entry features one TCR beta chain sequence. Methods used by the authors: For nucleated cells, counts were estimated from reference gene primer amplification. Here immunoSEQ multiplex PCR was the method, and the copy in TCRdb shows in-frame clones only, minus some. Clonal size and the V and J genes are those of that table, whereas D and trimming came from the DNA. The repertoire consists of tens of thousands of clones, with around 65% occurring once and the leading ten covering about 9%. The sample is drawn from a study of blood T cell repertoires in COVID-19. Across the whole study: Samples representing acute and convalescent COVID-19 were sourced from the United States, Italy and Spain. T cells, B-cell-depleted T cells, or PBMCs provided the cDNA or gDNA that served as material.

Germline CDR1 is SGHVS and CDR2 is FNYEAQ. Trimming removed 2 bases from V and 4 bases from J, with 17 bases in between. This CDR3 comprises 16 residues. The chain uses TRBV7-6 and TRBJ2-5, with D possibly TRBD1 on 6 matching bases. This sequence originates from a woman aged 70-85 years with acute or convalescent COVID-19. Material: peripheral blood. The CDR3 sequence: CASSLTGQRTRETQYF. The CDR3 DNA sequence: TGTGCCAGCAGCTTAACAGGACAGCGGACCCGAGAGACCCAGTACTTC.